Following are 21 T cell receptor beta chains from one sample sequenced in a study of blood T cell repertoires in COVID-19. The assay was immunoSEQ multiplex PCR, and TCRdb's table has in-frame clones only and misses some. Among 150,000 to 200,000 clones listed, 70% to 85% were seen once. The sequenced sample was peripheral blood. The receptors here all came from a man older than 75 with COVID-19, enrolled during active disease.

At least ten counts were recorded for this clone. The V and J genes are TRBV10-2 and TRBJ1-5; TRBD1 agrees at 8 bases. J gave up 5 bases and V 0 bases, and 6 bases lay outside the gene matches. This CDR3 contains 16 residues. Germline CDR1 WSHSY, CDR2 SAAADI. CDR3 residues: CASSESLDRAHQPQHF. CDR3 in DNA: TGCGCCAGCAGTGAGTCCTTGGACAGGGCGCATCAGCCCCAGCATTTT.

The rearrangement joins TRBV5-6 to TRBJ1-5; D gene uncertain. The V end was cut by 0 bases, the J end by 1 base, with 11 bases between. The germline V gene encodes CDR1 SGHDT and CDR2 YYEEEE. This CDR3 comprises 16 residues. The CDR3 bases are TGTGCCAGCAGCTTGGGGCCAGCGTCGAGCAATCAGCCCCAGCATTTT. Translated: CASSLGPASSNQPQHF.

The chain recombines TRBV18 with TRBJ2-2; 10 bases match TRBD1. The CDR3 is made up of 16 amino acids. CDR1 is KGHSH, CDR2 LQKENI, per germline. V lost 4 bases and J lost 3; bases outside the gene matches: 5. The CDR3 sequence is CASSRRTGGDTGELFF. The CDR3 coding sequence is TGTGCCAGCTCACGACGGACAGGGGGTGACACCGGGGAGCTGTTTTTT.

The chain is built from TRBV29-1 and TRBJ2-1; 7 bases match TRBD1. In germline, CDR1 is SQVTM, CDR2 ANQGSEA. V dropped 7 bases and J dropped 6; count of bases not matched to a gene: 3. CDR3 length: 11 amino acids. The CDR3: CSGDRANEQFF. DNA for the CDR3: TGCAGCGGAGACAGGGCCAATGAGCAGTTCTTC.

Here the CDR3 reads CASSVASPPYEQYF. The CDR3 DNA follows: TGTGCCAGTAGTGTGGCTAGCCCCCCCTACGAGCAGTACTTC. The chain couples TRBV19 to TRBJ2-7, with D tentatively TRBD2 (5 bases). V was pared by 5 bases and J by 2 bases, with 13 bases between. This CDR3 has 14 amino acids. Germline V CDR1 and CDR2: LNHDA, SQIVND (reference sequence).

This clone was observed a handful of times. The CDR3 loop is CASSEVRAYNSPLHF. The CDR3 region has the DNA TGTGCCAGCAGTGAAGTCAGGGCCTATAATTCACCCCTCCACTTT. This chain joins TRBV6-1 and TRBJ1-6; possible D gene TRBD1, 5 bases. V lost 1 base, J lost 2 bases, and 6 bases lay in between. The CDR3 is 15 amino acids. CDR1 and CDR2 from the germline V gene are MNHNS and SASEGT.

The CDR3 DNA reads TGTGCCAGTAAAATAACAGGGGCCGGGGCCAACGTCCTGACTTTC. It encodes CASKITGAGANVLTF. The chain carries TRBV19 and TRBJ2-6; 7 positions agree with TRBD1. The CDR3 has 15 amino acids. V gave up 7 bases and J gave up 4 bases; unmatched junction bases: 7. Germline V lookup: CDR1 LNHDA, CDR2 SQIVND (reference sequence).

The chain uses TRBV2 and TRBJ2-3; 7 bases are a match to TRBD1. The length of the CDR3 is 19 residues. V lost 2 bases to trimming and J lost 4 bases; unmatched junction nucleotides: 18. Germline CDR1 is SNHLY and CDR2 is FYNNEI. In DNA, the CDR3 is TGTGCCAGCAGTGAATATCGAAGAGTGCACAGGGGTCAATCAGATACGCAGTATTTT. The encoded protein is CASSEYRRVHRGQSDTQYF.

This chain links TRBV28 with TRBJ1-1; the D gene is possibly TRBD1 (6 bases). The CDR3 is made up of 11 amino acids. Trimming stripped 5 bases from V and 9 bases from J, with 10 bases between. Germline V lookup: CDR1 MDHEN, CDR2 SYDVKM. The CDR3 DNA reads TGTGCCAGCAGTCTTACAGGGAAAGCTTTCTTT. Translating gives CASSLTGKAFF.

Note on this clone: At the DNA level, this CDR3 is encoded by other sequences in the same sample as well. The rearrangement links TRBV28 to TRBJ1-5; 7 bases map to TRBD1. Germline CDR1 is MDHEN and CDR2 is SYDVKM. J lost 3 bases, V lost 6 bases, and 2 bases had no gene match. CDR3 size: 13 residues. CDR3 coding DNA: TGTGCCAGCAGACAGGGGAACAATCAGCCCCAGCATTTT. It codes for CASRQGNNQPQHF.

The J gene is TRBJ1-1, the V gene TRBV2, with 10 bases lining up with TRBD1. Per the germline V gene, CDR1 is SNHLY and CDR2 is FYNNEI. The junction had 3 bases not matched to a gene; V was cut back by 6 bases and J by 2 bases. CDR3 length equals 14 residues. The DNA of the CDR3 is TGTGCCAGCAGACTGACAGGGGGCAACACTGAAGCTTTCTTT. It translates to CASRLTGGNTEAFF.

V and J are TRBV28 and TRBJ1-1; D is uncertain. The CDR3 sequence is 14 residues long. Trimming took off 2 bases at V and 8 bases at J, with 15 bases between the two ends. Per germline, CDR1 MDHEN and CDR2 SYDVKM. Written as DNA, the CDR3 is TGTGCCAGCAGTTTACAAAGTACAGATGGAGAAGCTTTCTTT. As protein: CASSLQSTDGEAFF. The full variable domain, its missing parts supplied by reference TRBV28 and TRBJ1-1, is DVKVTQSSRYLVKRTGEKVFLECVQDMDHENMFWYRQDPGLGLRLIYFSYDVKMKEKGDIPEGYSVSREKKERFSLILESASTNQTSMYLCASSLQSTDGEAFFGQGTRLTVV.

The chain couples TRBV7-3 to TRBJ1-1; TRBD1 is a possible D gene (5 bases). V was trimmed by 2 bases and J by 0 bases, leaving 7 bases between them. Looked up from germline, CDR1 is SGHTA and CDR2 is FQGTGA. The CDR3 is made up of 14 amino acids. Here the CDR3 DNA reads TGTGCCAGCAGCTTATCAGGGATGAACACTGAAGCTTTCTTT. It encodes CASSLSGMNTEAFF.

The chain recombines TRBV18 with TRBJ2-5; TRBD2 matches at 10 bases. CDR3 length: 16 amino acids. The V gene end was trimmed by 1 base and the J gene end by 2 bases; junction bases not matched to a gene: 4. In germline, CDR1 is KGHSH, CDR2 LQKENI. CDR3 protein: CASSPRASGRQETQYF. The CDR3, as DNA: TGTGCCAGCTCACCACGGGCTAGCGGGAGACAAGAGACCCAGTACTTC.

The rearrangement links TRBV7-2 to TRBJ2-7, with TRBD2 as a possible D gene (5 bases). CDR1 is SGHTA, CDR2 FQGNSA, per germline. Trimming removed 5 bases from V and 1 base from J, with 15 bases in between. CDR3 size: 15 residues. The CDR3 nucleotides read TGTGCCAGCAGCCCCCGGGGTGGCGGTTCCTACGAGCAGTACTTC. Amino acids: CASSPRGGGSYEQYF.

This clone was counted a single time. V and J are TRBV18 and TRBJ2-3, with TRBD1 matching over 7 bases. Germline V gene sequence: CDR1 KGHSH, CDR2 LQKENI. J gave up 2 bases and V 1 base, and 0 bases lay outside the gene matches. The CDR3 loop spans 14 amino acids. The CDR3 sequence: CASSPQGATDTQYF. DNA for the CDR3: TGTGCCAGCTCACCACAGGGGGCCACAGATACGCAGTATTTT.

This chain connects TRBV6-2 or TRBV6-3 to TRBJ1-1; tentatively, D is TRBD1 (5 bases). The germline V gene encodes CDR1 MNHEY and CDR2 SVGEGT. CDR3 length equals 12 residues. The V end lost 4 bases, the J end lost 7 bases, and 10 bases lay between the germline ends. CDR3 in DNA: TGTGCCAGCAGTTTGCGGGACGGTGAAGCTTTCTTT. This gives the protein CASSLRDGEAFF.

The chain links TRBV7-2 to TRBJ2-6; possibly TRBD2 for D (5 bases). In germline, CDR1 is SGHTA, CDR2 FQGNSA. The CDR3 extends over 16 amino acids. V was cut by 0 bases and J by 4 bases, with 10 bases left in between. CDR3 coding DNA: TGTGCCAGCAGCTTAGCGCCGGGGATCGGGGCCAACGTCCTGACTTTC. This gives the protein CASSLAPGIGANVLTF.

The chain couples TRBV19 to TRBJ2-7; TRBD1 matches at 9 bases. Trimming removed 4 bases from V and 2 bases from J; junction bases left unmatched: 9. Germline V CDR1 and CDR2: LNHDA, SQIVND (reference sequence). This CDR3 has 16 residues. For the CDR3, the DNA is TGTGCCAGTAGTACCTCCTCCGGGACAGGGACCTACGAGCAGTACTTC. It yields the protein CASSTSSGTGTYEQYF.

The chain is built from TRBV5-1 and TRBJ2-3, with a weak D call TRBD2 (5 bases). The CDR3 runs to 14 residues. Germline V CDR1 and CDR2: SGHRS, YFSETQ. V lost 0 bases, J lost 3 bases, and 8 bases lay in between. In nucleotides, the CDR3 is TGCGCCAGCAGCTTGGAGGGCGGGACAGATACGCAGTATTTT. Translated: CASSLEGGTDTQYF. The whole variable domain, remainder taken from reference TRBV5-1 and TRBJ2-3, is KAGVTQTPRYLIKTRGQQVTLSCSPISGHRSVSWYQQTPGQGLQFLFEYFSETQRNKGNFPGRFSGRQFSNSRSEMNVSTLELGDSALYLCASSLEGGTDTQYFGPGTRLTVL.

In DNA form, the CDR3 reads TGTGCCAGCAGCTTGGTAGTGCGAGCAGAAAAACTGTTTTTT. Encoded protein: CASSLVVRAEKLFF. The gene calls are TRBV5-6 and TRBJ1-4; D is uncertain. CDR1 SGHDT and CDR2 YYEEEE come from the germline V gene. This CDR3 is built from 14 residues. The V end lost 0 bases, the J end lost 8 bases, and 11 bases lay between the germline ends. Together with reference TRBV5-6 and TRBJ1-4, the CDR3 gives the full variable domain: DAGVTQSPTHLIKTRGQQVTLRCSPKSGHDTVSWYQQALGQGPQFIFQYYEEEERQRGNFPDRFSGHQFPNYSSELNVNALLLGDSALYLCASSLVVRAEKLFFGSGTQLSVL.